This T cell receptor (beta chain) stems from a study of spatial heterogeneity in lung cancer. At the level of the study: The study sequenced follow-up PBMC samples when they were available, at a median of roughly two years after resection. Alpha-chain sequences were consistently detected in smaller numbers than beta-chain sequences.

TCRdb passed the 5' RACE reads through MiXCR, listing each CDR3 protein once. The sample includes about 120,000 distinct CDR3 sequences, 10% to 14% of them seen just once. Stated time point: blood at routine non-recurrence follow-up after resection. This clonotype was seen a few times. Its antigen is currently unknown. V shed 0 bases and J shed 0 bases, with 13 bases lying between them. Germline loops: CDR1 SGDLS, CDR2 YYNGEE. The CDR3 runs to 17 residues. Study-wide results and limits: Ubiquitous expanded tumor TCRs appeared in blood more at resection than follow-up.

The gene calls are TRBV9 and TRBJ2-1; D remains ambiguous. The sequence was obtained from a female donor with early-stage non-small cell lung cancer. Sequences were derived from PBMCs, sampled at follow-up. The CDR3 DNA reads as TGTGCCAGCAGCGTAGGAGCGAGACGGAGCTCCTACAATGAGCAGTTCTTC. Protein: CASSVGARRSSYNEQFF.